This T cell receptor beta chain was sequenced for a study of T cells in Graves' hyperthyroidism and ophthalmopathy. Whole-study results and caveats: Appearing also in blood were most of the thyroid clonotypes expanded above 0.001. For ophthalmopathy, model prediction preceded onset by a median roughly 6.3 months.

Investigators excluded patients with uncontrolled infection, other autoimmune disease, pregnancy or lactation. As for this clonotype: Antigen: not known.

Regions amplified from RNA transcripts were the TCR beta CDR3 regions. With the HTBI primer set, the TCR CDR3 went through a first round of RT-PCR. TCRdb re-called the multiplex PCR reads with MiXCR, one entry per CDR3 protein. The sample contains 600,000 or so distinct CDR3 sequences, around 46% of which appear only once. CDR3 size: 15 residues. Trimming took 7 bases from V and 5 from J; bases not matched to a gene: 5. Germline assignment: CDR1 SGHTA and CDR2 FQGTGA. Input material: peripheral blood or thyroid tissue (not recorded which). The TCR sequence derives from a woman between 18 and 29 years old with Graves' hyperthyroidism. The chain combines TRBV7-3 with TRBJ1-6, with 10 positions matching TRBD1. Here the CDR3 DNA reads TGTGCCAGCACCCGGGACAGGGGACATAATTCACCCCTCCACTTT. Amino acid sequence: CASTRDRGHNSPLHF.